These 30 T cell receptor beta chains came from one sample sequenced in a study of blood T cells in healthy people across ages (dated by TCRdb to 2014 to 2015). The library was generated by 5' RACE. Sequenced using an Illumina HiSeq 2500. A second roughly 7 to 11 cycle PCR used a sample-barcoded 5' primer and a J-beta primer mix. The public reads were quality trimmed at Q25 with fastp and then assembled into clones with MiXCR by TCRdb, keeping productive beta chains. Rows matching on CDR3 protein sequence are summarized as one entry with the most common DNA and genes. This sample holds 700,000 or so distinct CDR3 sequences; roughly 43% were observed only once. 25% to 30% of the sample is held by the ten biggest clonotypes. Sample: blood. The receptors shown here come from an older man in good health.

In its sample, this clonotype was seen a few times. V and J are TRBV29-1 and TRBJ2-7; 7 positions match TRBD1. The CDR3 runs to 15 residues. The V gene's germline CDR1 is SQVTM and CDR2 ANQGSEA. With V trimmed by 4 bases and J by 2 bases, 11 bases remained unmatched. The chain's CDR3 is CSVGEPTGYTYEQYF. In DNA, the CDR3 is TGCAGCGTTGGAGAACCGACAGGGTATACCTACGAGCAGTACTTC.

The V and J genes are TRBV6-2 or TRBV6-3 and TRBJ2-1; perhaps TRBD2 as D (5 bases). Germline V gene sequence: CDR1 MNHEY, CDR2 SVGEGT. V lost 11 bases, J lost 9 bases, and 14 bases lay in between. The CDR3 loop spans 11 amino acids. CDR3 sequence reads: CARGRESEQFF. As DNA, the CDR3 is TGTGCCCGCGGAAGGGAGTCTGAGCAGTTCTTC.

Of note for this clonotype: Since a much larger clone is just one base distant, this may be a read error. This chain links TRBV6-6 with TRBJ2-1; 9 bases are shared with TRBD2. The CDR3 is made up of 15 amino acids. Germline-derived CDR1 and CDR2 are MNHNY and SVGAGI (reference sequence). CDR3 sequence (DNA): TGTGCCGGCAGTTACCCAGCGGGAGGCAACAATGAGCAGTTCTTC. Protein: CAGSYPAGGNNEQFF.

Remarks on this clonotype: Possible read error: a much larger clone is one base away. J is TRBJ2-7 and V is TRBV4-2; perhaps TRBD2 as D (5 bases). The CDR3 runs 14 residues. The V end lost 1 base, the J end lost 10 bases, and 17 bases lay between the germline ends. In germline, CDR1 is LGHNA, CDR2 YNFKEQ. CDR3 DNA sequence: TGTGCCAGCAGCCAAGTTTTCGGGTTGGAGGCCCAGTACTTC. It specifies CASSQVFGLEAQYF.

The V gene is TRBV9, the J gene TRBJ2-5; no definite D call. CDR1 SGDLS and CDR2 YYNGEE come from the germline V gene. The CDR3 has 16 amino acids. Trimming pared 0 bases from V and 5 bases from J, leaving 17 bases between. In DNA, the CDR3 is TGTGCCAGCAGCGTAGGGAGCCGCCTTGGTCGGGAGACCCAGTACTTC. Its protein is CASSVGSRLGRETQYF.

The V and J genes are TRBV7-6 and TRBJ1-2; tentatively, D is TRBD1 (5 bases). Trimming left V 4 bases short and J 7 bases short, with 16 bases between. The CDR3 spans 14 residues. Looked up from germline, CDR1 is SGHVS and CDR2 is FNYEAQ. CDR3 sequence: CASSYNGRGAGYTF. The CDR3 region has the DNA TGTGCCAGCAGCTACAACGGGAGGGGTGCTGGCTACACCTTC.

The V gene is TRBV20-1, the J gene TRBJ2-7, with 11 bases lining up with TRBD2. J lost 2 bases, V lost 6 bases, and 6 bases had no gene match. The CDR3 runs 14 residues. From germline, CDR1 is DFQATT and CDR2 SNEGSKA (reference sequence). CDR3 loop: CSAPIAGGPYEQYF. The CDR3 DNA reads as TGCAGTGCACCCATAGCGGGGGGGCCCTACGAGCAGTACTTC.

This clonotype was observed a single time. The chain employs TRBV25-1 and TRBJ2-1; D perhaps matches TRBD1 (5 bases). Germline lookup yields CDR1 MGHDK and CDR2 SYGVNS. With 6 bases removed from V and 6 bases from J, the gap between germline ends came to 21 bases. The CDR3 consists of 16 residues. The CDR3 DNA is TGTGCCAGCAGAGGGCCAGGGCTTAGATTGCGCAATGAGCAGTTCTTC. Amino acids: CASRGPGLRLRNEQFF.

This chain links TRBV28 with TRBJ1-2, with D maybe TRBD1 (6 bases). CDR1 is MDHEN and CDR2 is SYDVKM in the germline V gene. Trimming left V 5 bases short and J 8 bases short, with 12 bases between. CDR3 length: 12 residues. CDR3: CASSGDRSGYTF. The CDR3 DNA follows: TGTGCCAGCAGTGGAGACAGGAGCGGCTACACCTTC.

The chain joins TRBV30 to TRBJ1-5; tentative D call: TRBD1 (5 bases). The germline V and J ends were trimmed by 1 base and 3 bases, with 10 bases remaining between them. This CDR3 has 14 residues. The germline gives CDR1 GTSNPN, CDR2 SVGIG (reference sequence). CDR3 residues: CAWSAPGTNQPQHF. Here the CDR3 DNA reads TGTGCCTGGAGTGCCCCCGGGACCAATCAGCCCCAGCATTTT.

The chain has TRBV20-1 and TRBJ2-2; 8 nucleotides align to TRBD1. V lost 6 bases to trimming and J lost 6 bases; unmatched junction nucleotides: 9. The germline CDR1 and CDR2 sequences are DFQATT and SNEGSKA (reference sequence). The length of the CDR3 is 14 residues. DNA of the CDR3: TGCAGTGCACCCCGACAGGGGATTGCCGGGGAGCTGTTTTTT. Protein: CSAPRQGIAGELFF.

The chain carries TRBV6-2 or TRBV6-3 and TRBJ1-1, with 10 positions matching TRBD1. CDR1 and CDR2 (germline): MNHEY, SVGEGT. There are 15 residues in the CDR3. Germline trimming cut 4 bases from V and 6 bases from J; bases unmatched to any gene: 8. CDR3 DNA: TGTGCCAGCAGTTCACCGGGACAGGGGCACCCTGAAGCTTTCTTT. Translated, it gives CASSSPGQGHPEAFF.

The CDR3 DNA follows: TGCGCCAGCAGCGGAATAGGGGACAGGGGGTATTCTGAAGCTTTCTTT. Protein product: CASSGIGDRGYSEAFF. The V call is TRBV5-1, the J call TRBJ1-1, with 11 bases fitting TRBD1. Trimming cost V 4 bases and J 6 bases; bases outside gene matches: 11. Looked up from germline, CDR1 is SGHRS and CDR2 is YFSETQ. The CDR3 has 16 amino acids.

V usage is TRBV6-2 or TRBV6-3 and J usage is TRBJ2-3, with 9 bases matching TRBD2. Germline CDR1 and CDR2: MNHEY and SVGEGT. The CDR3 sequence is 14 residues long. V shed 7 bases and J 5 bases; nucleotides not matched to a gene: 7. CDR3 DNA sequence: TGTGCCAGCAATCTAGCGGGAATTAAAGATACGCAGTATTTT. Its translation is CASNLAGIKDTQYF.

This clonotype was observed a handful of times. The V call is TRBV15, the J call TRBJ2-1, with D unresolved. The CDR3 length is 16 residues. Trimming removed 0 bases from V and 0 bases from J, with 9 bases in between. Germline CDR1 is LNHNV and CDR2 is YYDKDF (reference sequence). The CDR3 protein is CATSRDLGSSYNEQFF. The DNA for the CDR3 is TGTGCCACCAGCAGAGATTTGGGTAGCTCCTACAATGAGCAGTTCTTC.

The J gene is TRBJ1-5, the V gene TRBV6-2 or TRBV6-3; D unclear. The CDR3 extends over 15 amino acids. The V end was cut by 2 bases, the J end by 0 bases, with 8 bases between. Germline V lookup: CDR1 MNHEY, CDR2 SVGEGT. CDR3 region: CASSYRQNSNQPQHF. DNA of the CDR3: TGTGCCAGCAGTTACCGGCAGAATAGCAATCAGCCCCAGCATTTT.

The chain uses TRBV15 and TRBJ2-3; D not certain. In germline, CDR1 is LNHNV, CDR2 YYDKDF (reference sequence). The V gene lost 0 bases and the J gene lost 4 bases, with 17 bases spanning the gap. This CDR3 is built from 17 residues. The CDR3 spells CATSRDLWMGFPDTQYF. The CDR3 DNA reads TGTGCCACCAGCAGAGATCTATGGATGGGGTTTCCAGATACGCAGTATTTT.

The J gene is TRBJ2-7, the V gene TRBV5-1; tentatively, D is TRBD1 or TRBD2 (5 bases each). CDR3 size: 13 residues. Looked up from germline, CDR1 is SGHRS and CDR2 is YFSETQ. V gave up 3 bases and J gave up 7 bases, with 14 bases separating them. The CDR3: CASSWRGEREQYF. The CDR3 DNA is TGCGCCAGCAGCTGGAGAGGGGAGAGAGAGCAGTACTTC.

With respect to this clonotype: A read error may be the cause here, since a much bigger clone is one base away. The rearrangement links TRBV5-1 to TRBJ2-7; D call uncertain. V lost 6 bases, J lost 5 bases, and 9 bases lay in between. Germline assignment: CDR1 SGHRS and CDR2 YFSETQ. CDR3 length equals 11 residues. The CDR3 loop is CASKRDDEQYF. CDR3 DNA: TGCGCCAGCAAGCGTGACGACGAGCAGTACTTC.

This rearrangement joins TRBV20-1 to TRBJ2-5; 11 positions agree with TRBD2. The assigned J gene may be wrong: the sequence end matches TRBJ2-7 better. The CDR3 consists of 14 residues. CDR1 is DFQATT, CDR2 SNEGSKA, per germline (reference sequence). The CDR3 region is CSAKNSGGAFEQYF. The CDR3 DNA sequence: TGCAGTGCTAAGAATAGCGGGGGGGCCTTCGAGCAGTACTTC.

This sequence joins TRBV6-5 and TRBJ2-5; D possibly corresponds to TRBD1 (6 bases). There are 14 residues in the CDR3. Germline loops: CDR1 MNHEY, CDR2 SVGAGI. Trimming took 4 bases from V and 7 from J, leaving 16 bases between them. The CDR3 coding sequence is TGTGCCAGCAGTTCCGGGACACTCATCGGGACCCAGTACTTC. It encodes CASSSGTLIGTQYF.

To note about this clonotype: At one boundary the junction diverges from the germline segment, which might be a read error. The chain links TRBV29-1 to TRBJ2-7, with 10 bases matching TRBD1. The CDR3 contains 15 residues. Germline values: CDR1 SQVTM, CDR2 ANQGSEA. CDR3 nucleotide sequence: TGCATCGTTCAAGGGACAGGGGAAAGCTCCTACGACCAGTACTTC. Its translation: CIVQGTGESSYDQYF.

This chain's CDR3 is CASSLVVVGSEQYF. CDR3 DNA sequence: TGTGCCAGCAGCTTGGTGGTGGTCGGTAGCGAGCAGTACTTC. This chain links TRBV7-9 with TRBJ2-5; D is unclear. TRBJ2-7 explains the end of the DNA better; the J call may be wrong. Germline CDR1 reads SEHNR; CDR2 reads FQNEAQ (reference sequence). This CDR3 has 14 amino acids.

This chain joins TRBV7-6 and TRBJ2-3; D is ambiguous. This CDR3 has 12 amino acids. Trimming took off 5 bases at V and 7 bases at J, with 10 bases between the two ends. Looked up from germline, CDR1 is SGHVS and CDR2 is FNYEAQ. In DNA, the CDR3 is TGTGCCAGCAGCCCTAGGTCGAATACGCAGTATTTT. Protein sequence: CASSPRSNTQYF.

This clonotype has only a few counts. V is TRBV5-6 and J is TRBJ2-3; possibly TRBD1 for D (5 bases). V was shortened by 4 bases and J by 0 bases, with 12 bases between the two germline ends. The germline gives CDR1 SGHDT, CDR2 YYEEEE. The CDR3 consists of 15 residues. CDR3 sequence (DNA): TGTGCCAGCAGCATCAGGGTTGGGAGCACAGATACGCAGTATTTT. It is translated as CASSIRVGSTDTQYF. The full variable domain, its missing parts supplied by reference TRBV5-6 and TRBJ2-3, is DAGVTQSPTHLIKTRGQQVTLRCSPKSGHDTVSWYQQALGQGPQFIFQYYEEEERQRGNFPDRFSGHQFPNYSSELNVNALLLGDSALYLCASSIRVGSTDTQYFGPGTRLTVL.

The sample holds a few counts of this clonotype. This chain uses TRBV3-1 with TRBJ2-1, with D possibly TRBD2 on 5 matching bases. Trimming cost V 1 base and J 0 bases, with 7 bases left between them. The germline gives CDR1 LGHDT, CDR2 YNNKEL (reference sequence). The length of the CDR3 is 15 residues. CDR3 region: CASSQGLASYNEQFF. The CDR3 DNA is TGTGCCAGCAGCCAAGGGCTAGCCTCCTACAATGAGCAGTTCTTC.

This clonotype was detected once. The rearrangement uses TRBV20-1 and TRBJ2-3; 9 bases are shared with TRBD2. The CDR3 is 17 amino acids. The V segment lost 6 bases and the J segment 3 bases; nucleotides outside the gene matches: 16. Germline V gene lookup returns CDR1 DFQATT and CDR2 SNEGSKA (reference sequence). CDR3 residues: CSATRNTGTSSTDTQYF. The CDR3 coding sequence is TGCAGTGCCACCCGTAATACCGGGACTAGCAGTACAGATACGCAGTATTTT.

This clonotype was seen repeatedly, ten times or more. The chain recombines TRBV25-1 with TRBJ2-3; D unclear. The CDR3 is 13 amino acids. Germline CDR1 and CDR2: MGHDK and SYGVNS. With 3 bases removed from V and 1 base from J, the gap between germline ends came to 5 bases. DNA for the CDR3: TGTGCCAGCAGTGACTCGGGCACAGATACGCAGTATTTT. Translated, it gives CASSDSGTDTQYF.

Only a few counts were recorded for this clonotype. The chain links TRBV29-1 to TRBJ1-2; TRBD1 matches 12 bases. J gave up 5 bases and V 3 bases, and 4 bases lay outside the gene matches. This CDR3 contains 14 residues. Germline V CDR1 and CDR2: SQVTM, ANQGSEA. Written as DNA, the CDR3 is TGCAGCGTTGACCGGGACAGGGGGCTATATGGCTACACCTTC. Its protein product is CSVDRDRGLYGYTF.

About this clonotype itself: Possible read error: a much larger clone is one base away. V usage is TRBV7-9 and J usage is TRBJ2-7, with TRBD2 as a possible D gene (6 bases). This CDR3 is built from 14 residues. Germline values: CDR1 SEHNR, CDR2 FQNEAQ (reference sequence). V was trimmed by 1 base and J by 12 bases, leaving 19 bases between them. The CDR3 protein is CASSLDPGRETLYF. CDR3 sequence (DNA): TGTGCCAGCAGCTTAGATCCCGGCCGGGAGACCCTGTACTTC.